This TCR beta chain was found in a study of blood T cell repertoires in COVID-19. Using immunoSEQ multiplex PCR, the repertoire was profiled, and TCRdb retains in-frame clones only, with some absent. The repertoire holds about 270,000 clones, with roughly 85% as singletons. CDR3 length: 16 amino acids. Germline assignment: CDR1 SGHRS and CDR2 YFSETQ. J lost 5 bases, V lost 0 bases, and 9 bases had no gene match. The chain combines TRBV5-1 with TRBJ2-5, with 8 nucleotides matching TRBD1. Sequences were obtained from peripheral blood. The TCR originated in a woman between 18 and 29 years old with acute or convalescent COVID-19. The CDR3 sequence is CASSLAPQGAGETQYF. In nucleotides, the CDR3 is TGCGCCAGCAGCTTGGCCCCTCAGGGGGCAGGGGAGACCCAGTACTTC.